Below are 27 T cell receptor beta chains sequenced from a single sample in a study of T cell responses to AZD1222 COVID-19 vaccine. TCRdb's copy holds only in-frame clones and misses some; the assay was immunoSEQ multiplex PCR. In the table there are under 150,000 clones, 85% to 95% of which are singletons. The input for sequencing was peripheral blood, taken 28 days after the second AZD1222 dose. These TCRs come from an adult who received the AZD1222 COVID-19 vaccine.

The chain has TRBV2 and TRBJ2-7; TRBD1 might be the D (8 bases). Trimming took 6 bases from V and 2 from J, leaving 14 bases between them. CDR1 and CDR2 (germline): SNHLY, FYNNEI. This CDR3 spans 14 amino acids. DNA of the CDR3: TGTGCCAGCAGCGAACAGGGGGGGGCCTACGAGCAGTACTTC. Amino acid sequence: CASSEQGGAYEQYF.

The chain employs TRBV19 and TRBJ2-3; 8 nucleotides agree with TRBD2. The CDR3 loop spans 15 amino acids. The ends lost 7 bases at V and 6 bases at J; junction bases unmatched: 12. CDR1 is LNHDA and CDR2 is SQIVND in the germline V gene (reference sequence). In DNA form, the CDR3 reads TGTGCCAGTACCCCCCCCGGGGGGGGGAAGGATACGCAGTATTTT. Translated, it gives CASTPPGGGKDTQYF. Together with reference TRBV19 and TRBJ2-3, the CDR3 gives the full variable domain: DGGITQSPKYLFRKEGQNVTLSCEQNLNHDAMYWYRQDPGQGLRLIYYSQIVNDFQKGDIAEGYSVSREKKESFPLTVTSAQKNPTAFYLCASTPPGGGKDTQYFGPGTRLTVL.

The chain couples TRBV28 to TRBJ2-7; maybe TRBD1 (5 bases). This CDR3 has 14 amino acids. The V end lost 8 bases, the J end lost 1 base, and 15 bases lay between the germline ends. The V gene's germline CDR1 is MDHEN and CDR2 SYDVKM. The CDR3 loop is CASAVFKGSYEQYF. CDR3 bases: TGTGCCAGCGCGGTATTCAAGGGGTCCTACGAGCAGTACTTC.

The chain recombines TRBV2 with TRBJ1-1; D is perhaps TRBD1 (5 bases). CDR1 SNHLY and CDR2 FYNNEI come from the germline V gene. Trimming removed 7 bases from V and 7 bases from J, with 10 bases in between. The CDR3 length is 11 residues. Written as DNA, the CDR3 is TGTGCCAGCACGGAGACAGTTGAAGCTTTCTTT. This gives the protein CASTETVEAFF.

The chain joins TRBV4-1 to TRBJ2-5, with D perhaps TRBD2 (5 bases). Deletions cut 2 bases from V and 4 bases from J, with 20 bases between. The CDR3 is 17 residues long. The germline gives CDR1 MGHRA, CDR2 YSYEKL. Here the CDR3 DNA reads TGCGCCAGCAGCCAAAAAGCTTCTAGCACGGGTCGAGAGACCCAGTACTTC. It specifies CASSQKASSTGRETQYF.

The chain recombines TRBV5-1 with TRBJ2-1; 11 nucleotides agree with TRBD1. The CDR3 extends over 14 amino acids. Germline V gene lookup returns CDR1 SGHRS and CDR2 YFSETQ. Trimming took 4 bases from V and 8 from J; bases not matched to a gene: 5. The CDR3 loop reads CASSEDRGRDEQFF. The CDR3 nucleotides read TGCGCCAGCAGCGAGGACAGGGGGCGCGATGAGCAGTTCTTC.

The chain combines TRBV19 with TRBJ1-4; D unclear. The CDR3 sequence is 16 residues long. Per the germline V gene, CDR1 is LNHDA and CDR2 is SQIVND (reference sequence). The V end was cut by 4 bases, the J end by 0 bases, with 12 bases between. The CDR3 DNA reads as TGTGCCAGTAGTACCGTTGCGCTATCAACTAATGAAAAACTGTTTTTT. Amino acid sequence: CASSTVALSTNEKLFF. The entire variable domain, with the rest obtained from reference TRBV19 and TRBJ1-4, is as follows: DGGITQSPKYLFRKEGQNVTLSCEQNLNHDAMYWYRQDPGQGLRLIYYSQIVNDFQKGDIAEGYSVSREKKESFPLTVTSAQKNPTAFYLCASSTVALSTNEKLFFGSGTQLSVL.

The chain couples TRBV24-1 to TRBJ1-5, with 10 positions matching TRBD1. This CDR3 region has 15 residues. After removal of 4 bases from V and 4 bases from J, the junction contained 3 bases not matched to a gene. The germline V gene has CDR1 KGHDR and CDR2 SFDVKD. The DNA of the CDR3 is TGTGCCACCAGTGAATCGGGACAGGGGAATCAGCCCCAGCATTTT. Its translation: CATSESGQGNQPQHF.

The chain joins TRBV3-1 (or the pseudogene TRBV3-2) to TRBJ1-2, with unresolved D. V lost 1 base, J lost 1 base, and 7 bases lay in between. The CDR3 totals 14 residues. Germline values: CDR1 LGHDT, CDR2 YNNKEL (reference sequence). DNA for the CDR3: TGTGCCAGCAGCCAAGGCTCGGTTAACTATGGCTACACCTTC. Translating gives CASSQGSVNYGYTF.

The rearrangement uses TRBV5-1 and TRBJ1-2; D is unclear. Germline values: CDR1 SGHRS, CDR2 YFSETQ. V was clipped by 2 bases and J by 6 bases, with 11 bases between them. The CDR3 has 13 amino acids. The CDR3 spells CASSLSGSNGYTF. DNA of the CDR3: TGCGCCAGCAGCTTATCTGGGAGTAATGGCTACACCTTC.

This clone was seen just once. This chain uses TRBV28 with TRBJ2-6; D possibly matches TRBD1 or TRBD2 (5 bases each). CDR3 length equals 15 residues. Germline values: CDR1 MDHEN, CDR2 SYDVKM. V lost 2 bases to trimming and J lost 0 bases, with 5 bases between them. The CDR3 coding sequence is TGTGCCAGCAGTTTAGGGGGCTCTGGGGCCAACGTCCTGACTTTC. It codes for CASSLGGSGANVLTF.

The CDR3 nucleotides are TGTGCCAGCAGCTTAGGGCTAGCGGGAGGCCGGAATGAGCAGTTCTTC. Translation: CASSLGLAGGRNEQFF. This chain connects TRBV7-3 to TRBJ2-1, with 11 nucleotides matching TRBD2. This CDR3 contains 16 residues. V shed 2 bases, J shed 7 bases, and the junction held 7 bases outside the gene matches. Germline lookup yields CDR1 SGHTA and CDR2 FQGTGA.

The V call is TRBV5-1, the J call TRBJ2-7; D is unresolved. V gave up 2 bases and J gave up 1 base, with 22 bases separating them. Germline CDR1 reads SGHRS; CDR2 reads YFSETQ. The length of the CDR3 is 18 residues. This CDR3 is CASSFLPPLPLRSYEQYF. CDR3 sequence (DNA): TGCGCCAGCAGCTTTTTACCCCCCCTCCCGCTTCGGTCCTACGAGCAGTACTTC.

The V gene is TRBV4-3, the J gene TRBJ2-3; TRBD1 matches 8 bases. The V and J ends lost 2 bases and 6 bases, in that order; junction bases with no gene match: 16. Germline lookup yields CDR1 LGHNA and CDR2 YSLEER. CDR3 length: 18 amino acids. The CDR3 DNA reads TGCGCCAGCAGCCAATATTTAAACCGGGACAGGAATCGTGATACGCAGTATTTT. Encoded protein: CASSQYLNRDRNRDTQYF.

V and J are TRBV30 and TRBJ1-2; D is possibly TRBD1 (5 bases). The germline V gene encodes CDR1 GTSNPN and CDR2 SVGIG (reference sequence). Trimming removed 5 bases at V and 4 bases at J, with 11 bases between. There are 12 residues in the CDR3. This CDR3 reads CAWGDGRYGYTF. In nucleotides, the CDR3 is TGTGCCTGGGGGGACGGACGCTATGGCTACACCTTC.

This chain uses TRBV3-1 (or the pseudogene TRBV3-2) with TRBJ2-2; tentatively, D is TRBD1 (5 bases). V shed 2 bases and J shed 4 bases, with 14 bases lying between them. The CDR3 runs to 16 residues. The germline gives CDR1 LGHDT, CDR2 YNNKEL (reference sequence). The CDR3 sequence: CASSQRLGRVTGELFF. As DNA, the CDR3 is TGTGCCAGCAGCCAAAGGTTGGGCAGGGTCACCGGGGAGCTGTTTTTT.

V and J are TRBV18 and TRBJ1-5; D uncertain. Germline values: CDR1 KGHSH, CDR2 LQKENI. V lost 3 bases and J 0 bases, leaving 12 bases between the germline ends. CDR3 size: 16 residues. The CDR3 here is CASSPQRVGSNQPQHF. The CDR3 nucleotides read TGTGCCAGCTCACCGCAACGGGTGGGTAGCAATCAGCCCCAGCATTTT.

The V and J genes are TRBV5-4 and TRBJ2-1, with TRBD1 identical over 8 bases. This CDR3 region has 15 residues. Germline V gives CDR1 SGHNT, CDR2 YYREEE (reference sequence). Trimming removed 6 bases from V and 7 bases from J; junction bases left unmatched: 12. The CDR3 reads CASNDWQGADNEQFF. Written as DNA, the CDR3 is TGTGCCAGCAACGACTGGCAGGGGGCGGATAATGAGCAGTTCTTC.

The rearrangement uses TRBV6-2 or TRBV6-3 and TRBJ1-5; no reliable D call. This CDR3 has 16 residues. The germline V gene has CDR1 MNHEY and CDR2 SVGEGT. With 6 bases removed from V and 6 bases from J, the gap between germline ends came to 21 bases. The CDR3 here is CASSPSWGSMSQPQHF. The DNA of the CDR3 is TGTGCCAGCAGCCCTAGTTGGGGATCGATGAGTCAGCCCCAGCATTTT.

CDR3 protein: CASRDRVESGELFF. CDR3 in DNA: TGTGCCAGCAGAGACAGGGTAGAGAGCGGGGAGCTGTTTTTT. The V call is TRBV6-6, the J call TRBJ2-2; TRBD1 matches 7 bases. The CDR3 spans 14 residues. Germline-derived CDR1 and CDR2 are MNHNY and SVGAGI (reference sequence). Trimming cost V 6 bases and J 7 bases; bases outside gene matches: 8.

The gene calls are TRBV7-9 and TRBJ1-2; D is unclear. Trimming cost V 3 bases and J 0 bases, with 17 bases left between them. CDR1 and CDR2 from the germline V gene are SEHNR and FQNEAQ (reference sequence). There are 17 residues in the CDR3. In DNA, the CDR3 is TGTGCCAGCAGCTTGGGCGGCACGGCAGCCACTAACTATGGCTACACCTTC. It encodes CASSLGGTAATNYGYTF.

As for this clone: The sample holds other DNA sequences that translate to the same CDR3. V gene TRBV28 combines with J gene TRBJ1-2; TRBD1 aligns across 7 bases. The germline V gene has CDR1 MDHEN and CDR2 SYDVKM. The CDR3 length is 12 residues. Trimming cost V 6 bases and J 8 bases; bases outside gene matches: 6. CDR3 sequence: CASSQTGLGYTF. Here the CDR3 DNA reads TGTGCCAGCAGCCAGACAGGGTTGGGCTACACCTTC.

The V call is TRBV14, the J call TRBJ2-4; a possible D gene is TRBD1 (5 bases). V dropped 3 bases and J dropped 12 bases, with 12 bases sitting between them. This CDR3 is 12 amino acids long. Germline V gene data show CDR1 as SGHDN and CDR2 as FVKESK. CDR3 DNA: TGTGCCAGCAGCCAGCCCCTGGGGCATCAGTACTTC. Its translation: CASSQPLGHQYF.

The chain carries TRBV28 and TRBJ1-2; D is undetermined. The CDR3 has 12 residues. Trimming removed 3 bases from V and 8 bases from J, with 10 bases in between. Germline CDR1 MDHEN, CDR2 SYDVKM. CDR3 region: CASSLGQGGYTF. The CDR3 DNA sequence: TGTGCCAGCAGTTTGGGCCAAGGGGGCTACACCTTC.

The chain combines TRBV5-1 with TRBJ2-5; D possibly corresponds to TRBD2 (7 bases). Germline CDR1 is SGHRS and CDR2 is YFSETQ. Trimming shortened V by 0 bases and J by 4 bases, and 13 bases separated the two germline ends. The CDR3 has 15 residues. This CDR3 is CASSLGQGGGETQYF. CDR3 sequence (DNA): TGCGCCAGCAGCTTGGGTCAGGGAGGGGGAGAGACCCAGTACTTC. The complete variable domain, with remaining parts taken from reference TRBV5-1 and TRBJ2-5, reads KAGVTQTPRYLIKTRGQQVTLSCSPISGHRSVSWYQQTPGQGLQFLFEYFSETQRNKGNFPGRFSGRQFSNSRSEMNVSTLELGDSALYLCASSLGQGGGETQYFGPGTRLLVL.

The rearrangement links TRBV24-1 to TRBJ2-4, with D unclear. Trimming pared 1 base from V and 7 bases from J, leaving 10 bases between. Germline V gene lookup returns CDR1 KGHDR and CDR2 SFDVKD. The CDR3 spans 14 residues. The CDR3 DNA sequence: TGTGCCACCAGTGATTTCCGACTGGGGAACATTCAGTACTTC. As protein: CATSDFRLGNIQYF.

The gene calls are TRBV19 and TRBJ1-5; D not certain. The CDR3 consists of 13 residues. The V and J ends lost 10 bases and 4 bases respectively, with 14 bases between them. Germline CDR1 LNHDA, CDR2 SQIVND (reference sequence). CDR3 sequence: CATAFSENQPQHF. CDR3 sequence (DNA): TGTGCCACTGCTTTTTCTGAAAATCAGCCCCAGCATTTT.